These 5 T cell receptor beta chains share one sample of origin, sequenced in a study of tumor-infiltrating lymphocytes in glioblastoma multiforme. Three nested ARM-PCR rounds with V-beta and C-beta primers built TCRB libraries. TCRdb re-called the multiplex PCR reads through MiXCR, storing one row per CDR3 protein. This sample has under 35,000 distinct CDR3 sequences, with under 70% found just once. Sequencing was done on a sample of brain tumor tissue. All receptors derive from a male donor with glioblastoma.

A note on this clonotype: The conserved phenylalanine or tryptophan normally closing the CDR3 is absent here, so this likely arose from a read error. V is TRBV11-2 and J is TRBJ2-3, with unresolved D. Germline V CDR1 and CDR2: SGHAT, FQNNGV. This CDR3 comprises 12 residues. CDR3 residues: CASSHSIDTQYL. CDR3 in DNA: TGTGCCAGCAGCCACAGCATAGATACGCAGTATTTA.

This clonotype was detected ten times or more. The chain links TRBV20-1 to TRBJ2-1; 7 positions agree with TRBD2. The CDR3 is 14 amino acids. CDR1 DFQATT and CDR2 SNEGSKA come from the germline V gene (reference sequence). J was trimmed by 7 bases and V by 6 bases; bases with no gene match: 12. The CDR3 is CSATERLAVNEQFF. The CDR3 DNA reads as TGCAGTGCCACCGAAAGGCTAGCGGTAAATGAGCAGTTCTTC.

This clonotype ranks as medium-sized (0.01 to 0.1%). The rearrangement uses TRBV6-6 and TRBJ1-1; 8 bases align to TRBD1. Germline V CDR1 and CDR2: MNHNY, SVGAGI (reference sequence). The ends lost 6 bases at V and 3 bases at J; junction bases unmatched: 6. The CDR3 is made up of 14 amino acids. The CDR3 loop reads CASSGTGRDTEAFF. For the CDR3, the DNA is TGTGCCAGCAGCGGGACAGGTCGGGACACTGAAGCTTTCTTT.

On this clonotype: This may be a read error, as it is one base from a much larger clone. The chain is built from TRBV7-9 and TRBJ1-1; D unresolved. The CDR3 contains 13 residues. Germline CDR1 is SEHNR and CDR2 is FQNEAQ (reference sequence). The CDR3 DNA sequence: TGTTCCAGCAGCTTAGAATTAGGAGATGAAGCTTTCTTT. It codes for CSSSLELGDEAFF.

The gene calls are TRBV6-2 or TRBV6-3 and TRBJ2-1; D unresolved. Germline lookup yields CDR1 MNHEY and CDR2 SVGEGT. This CDR3 is built from 14 residues. V was shortened by 7 bases and J by 8 bases, with 18 bases between the two germline ends. Here the CDR3 DNA reads TGTGCCAGCAACCACTTATCCAGTTACGATGAGCAGTTCTTC. Translation: CASNHLSSYDEQFF.